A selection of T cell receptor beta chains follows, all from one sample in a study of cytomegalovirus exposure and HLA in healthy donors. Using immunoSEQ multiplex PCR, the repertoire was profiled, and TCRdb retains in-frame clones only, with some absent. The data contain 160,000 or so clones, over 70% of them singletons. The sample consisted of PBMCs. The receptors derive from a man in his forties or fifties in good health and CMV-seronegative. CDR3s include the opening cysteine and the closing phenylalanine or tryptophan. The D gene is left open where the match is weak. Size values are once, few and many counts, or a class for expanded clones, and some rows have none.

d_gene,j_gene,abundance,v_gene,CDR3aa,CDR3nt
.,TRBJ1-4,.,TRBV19,CASSPLRDEKLFF,TGTGCCAGTAGCCCGCTGAGGGATGAAAAACTGTTTTTT
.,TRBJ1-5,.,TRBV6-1,CASSQGFWNQPQHF,TGTGCCAGCAGTCAGGGCTTTTGGAATCAGCCCCAGCATTTT
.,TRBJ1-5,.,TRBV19,CASSIVAGLGQPQHF,TGTGCCAGTAGTATCGTGGCAGGGCTTGGTCAGCCCCAGCATTTT
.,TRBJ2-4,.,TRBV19,CASSIRSGQSNIQYF,TGTGCCAGTAGTATAAGGAGCGGACAGTCAAACATTCAGTACTTC
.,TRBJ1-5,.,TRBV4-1,CASSPTEGDYLRPQHF,TGCGCCAGCAGCCCAACAGAGGGGGACTACCTAAGGCCCCAGCATTTT
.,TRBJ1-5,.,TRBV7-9,CASSMADQPQHF,TGTGCCAGCAGCATGGCCGATCAGCCCCAGCATTTT
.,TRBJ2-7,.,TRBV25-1,CASSDPDEQYF,TGTGCCAGCAGTGATCCGGACGAGCAGTACTTC
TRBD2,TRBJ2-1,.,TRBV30,CAADRGSGTKDSYNEQFF,TGTGCCGCCGACCGGGGGAGCGGGACTAAAGATTCCTACAATGAGCAGTTCTTC
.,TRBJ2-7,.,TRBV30,CAWSVVADEQYF,TGTGCCTGGAGTGTAGTAGCGGACGAGCAGTACTTC
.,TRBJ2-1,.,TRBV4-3,CASSQELVREQFF,TGCGCCAGCAGCCAAGAATTAGTGAGGGAGCAGTTCTTC
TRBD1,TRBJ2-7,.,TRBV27,CASSDRGHYEQYF,TGTGCCAGCTCCGACAGGGGTCACTACGAGCAGTACTTC
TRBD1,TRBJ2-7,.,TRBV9,CASSVGTGAGYEQYF,TGTGCCAGCAGCGTAGGGACAGGGGCCGGTTACGAGCAGTACTTC
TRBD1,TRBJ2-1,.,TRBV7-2,CASSLTGTGNNEQFF,TGTGCCAGCAGCTTAACCGGGACAGGGAACAATGAGCAGTTCTTC
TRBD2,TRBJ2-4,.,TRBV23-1,CASTTGLAVAKNIQYF,TGCGCCAGCACTACCGGACTAGCGGTAGCCAAAAACATTCAGTACTTC
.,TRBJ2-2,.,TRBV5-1,CASSSWTDNTGELFF,TGCGCCAGCAGCAGTTGGACAGACAACACCGGGGAGCTGTTTTTT
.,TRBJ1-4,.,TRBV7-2,CASSLSGLEKLFF,TGTGCCAGCAGCCTATCAGGGCTTGAAAAACTGTTTTTT
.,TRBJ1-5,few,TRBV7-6,CASSFSGGNQPQHF,TGTGCCAGCAGCTTCTCAGGGGGCAATCAGCCCCAGCATTTT
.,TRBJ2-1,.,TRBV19,CASSRGQRYNEQFF,TGTGCCAGTAGTCGCGGACAGCGCTACAATGAGCAGTTCTTC